This T cell receptor (beta chain) was identified in a study of patients and donors after allogeneic stem cell transplantation (dated by TCRdb to 2019 to 2021). On this clonotype: What this receptor recognizes is not known. No much larger clone is present one base from it, and per-base qualities are unavailable.

The library was made by RT-PCR. The instrument was a NextSeq 550. The public sequencing data were trimmed at Q25 with fastp and processed into clonotypes with MiXCR by TCRdb, which kept only in-frame beta chains. Each entry is one CDR3 protein sequence, shown with its most common DNA and genes. The sample includes around 150,000 distinct CDR3 sequences, with over 35% observed a single time. The ten largest make up about 50% of the sample. The clonotype comes from a human donor who was either an allogeneic HSCT recipient or a stem cell or donor lymphocyte infusion donor (not recorded which). It is not recorded whose cells these are; they may come from a transplant donor. Sequenced: blood, either unsorted or a sorted T cell fraction (not recorded which).

The DNA is TGCGCCAGCAGCCAAGAAGGTTGGAGCAATCAGCCCCAGCATTTT. The encoded protein is CASSQEGWSNQPQHF. Recombination joined TRBV4-3 with TRBJ1-5; no D segment can be confidently identified. CDR1 and CDR2 were assigned from the germline V gene as LGHNA and YSLEER. From the cysteine up to the phenylalanine, the CDR3 has a length of 15 residues. Left in the record is the CDR3 DNA by itself, 45 bases read in frame from the first base. V is clipped by 0 bases and J by 1 base, and the sequence between their germline boundaries is 7 bases long.